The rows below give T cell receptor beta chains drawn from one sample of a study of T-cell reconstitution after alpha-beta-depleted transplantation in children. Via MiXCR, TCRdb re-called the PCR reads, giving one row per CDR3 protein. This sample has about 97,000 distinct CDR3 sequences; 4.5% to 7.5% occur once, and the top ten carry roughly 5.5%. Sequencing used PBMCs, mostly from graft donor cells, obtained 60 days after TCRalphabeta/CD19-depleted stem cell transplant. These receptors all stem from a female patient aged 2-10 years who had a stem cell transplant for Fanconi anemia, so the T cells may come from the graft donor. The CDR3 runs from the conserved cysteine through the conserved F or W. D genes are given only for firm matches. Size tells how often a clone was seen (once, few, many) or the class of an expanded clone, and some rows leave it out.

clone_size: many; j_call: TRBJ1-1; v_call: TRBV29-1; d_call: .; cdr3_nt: TGCAGCGTCAGTCGGCGGTTGAACACTGAAGCTTTCTTT; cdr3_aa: CSVSRRLNTEAFF
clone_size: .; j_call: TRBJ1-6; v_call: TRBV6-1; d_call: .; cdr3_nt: TGTGCCAGCAGTGCGACGAGCTCCTATAATTCACCCCTCCACTTT; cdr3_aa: CASSATSSYNSPLHF
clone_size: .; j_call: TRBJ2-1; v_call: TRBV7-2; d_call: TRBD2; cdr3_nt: TGTGCCAGCAGTTGGGGGGGGAGCTCCTACAATGAGCAGTTCTTC; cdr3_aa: CASSWGGSSYNEQFF
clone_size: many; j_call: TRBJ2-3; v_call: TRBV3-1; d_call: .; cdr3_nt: TGTGCCAGCAGCCAAGATTCGGCCTACCGGGATACGCAGTATTTT; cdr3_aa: CASSQDSAYRDTQYF
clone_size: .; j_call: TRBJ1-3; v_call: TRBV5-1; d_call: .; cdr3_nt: TGCGCCAGCAGCGCTGTGAGCTCTGGAAACACCATATATTTT; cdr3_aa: CASSAVSSGNTIYF
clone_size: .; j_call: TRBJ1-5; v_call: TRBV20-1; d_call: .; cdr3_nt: TGCAGTGCTAGAGATTCCCGACTGACGGGGGCAGACAATCAGCCCCAGCATTTT; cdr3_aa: CSARDSRLTGADNQPQHF
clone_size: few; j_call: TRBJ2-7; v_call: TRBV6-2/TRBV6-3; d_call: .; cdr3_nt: TGTGCCAGCAGTTACGAACTAGTGTCCTACGAGCAGTACTTC; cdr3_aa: CASSYELVSYEQYF
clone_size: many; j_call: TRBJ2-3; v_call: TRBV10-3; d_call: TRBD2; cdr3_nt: TGTGCCATCGCGGAGGTGGCTAGCGGTAGCACAGATACGCAGTATTTT; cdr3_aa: CAIAEVASGSTDTQYF
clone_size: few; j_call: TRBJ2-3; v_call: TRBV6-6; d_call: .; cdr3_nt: TGTGCCAGCAGGCTGGAAGGCACAGATACGCAGTATTTT; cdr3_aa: CASRLEGTDTQYF
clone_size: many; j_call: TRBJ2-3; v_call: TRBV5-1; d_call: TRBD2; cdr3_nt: TGCGCCAGCAGTTTATTACTAGCGAGTCCAGATACGCAGTATTTT; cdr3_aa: CASSLLLASPDTQYF
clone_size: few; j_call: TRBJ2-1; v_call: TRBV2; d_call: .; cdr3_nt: TGTGCCAGCAGTGATGTTGTGCGACACAGGAATGAGCAGTTCTTC; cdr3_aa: CASSDVVRHRNEQFF
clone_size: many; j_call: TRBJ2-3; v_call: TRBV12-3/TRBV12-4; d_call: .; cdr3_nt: TGTGCCGCCCAAGGACTCACAGATACGCAGTATTTT; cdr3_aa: CAAQGLTDTQYF
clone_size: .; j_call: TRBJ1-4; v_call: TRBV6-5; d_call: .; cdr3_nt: TGTGCCAGCAGTTACTCGAACCGGGACCGGTACAAACTGTTTTTT; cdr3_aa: CASSYSNRDRYKLFF
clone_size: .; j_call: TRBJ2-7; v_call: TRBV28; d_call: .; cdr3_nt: TGTGCCAGCAGTTTATTGTCAGGGAAGTACGAGCAGTACTTC; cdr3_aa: CASSLLSGKYEQYF
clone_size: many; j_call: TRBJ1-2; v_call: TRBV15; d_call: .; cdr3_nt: TGTGCCACCAGCAGGGGGGGGAACTATGGCTACACCTTC; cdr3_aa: CATSRGGNYGYTF
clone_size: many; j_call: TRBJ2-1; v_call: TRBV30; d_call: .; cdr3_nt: TGTGCCTGGAGTCAATACAATGAGCAGTTCTTC; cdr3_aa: CAWSQYNEQFF
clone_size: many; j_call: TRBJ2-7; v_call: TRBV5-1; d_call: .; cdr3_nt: TGCGCCAGCAGCCCTATTGGGGGAAACTCCTACGAGCAGTACTTC; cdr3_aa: CASSPIGGNSYEQYF
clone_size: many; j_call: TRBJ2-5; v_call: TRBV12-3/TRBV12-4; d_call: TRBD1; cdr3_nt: TGTGCCAGCAACAATCCCGGGACAGGGGGAGAGACCCAGTACTTC; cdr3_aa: CASNNPGTGGETQYF
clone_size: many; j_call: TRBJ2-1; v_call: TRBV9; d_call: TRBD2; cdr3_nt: TGTGCCAGCATGCAGTCGGCGGGAGCCGGTGAGCAGTTCTTC; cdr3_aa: CASMQSAGAGEQFF
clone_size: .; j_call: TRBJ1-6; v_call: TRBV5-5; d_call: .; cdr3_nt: TGTGCCAGCAGCACGGGACCGAACGGCCTCCACTTT; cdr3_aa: CASSTGPNGLHF
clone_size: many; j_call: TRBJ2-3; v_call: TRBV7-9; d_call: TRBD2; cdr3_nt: TGTGCCAGCAGCTTGGGGACTAGCGGCACAGATACGCAGTATTTT; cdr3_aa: CASSLGTSGTDTQYF
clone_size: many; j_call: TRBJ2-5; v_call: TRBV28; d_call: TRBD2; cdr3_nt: TGTGCCAGCAGTTTATACGAAATAGCGGGTAAAGAGACCCAGTACTTC; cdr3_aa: CASSLYEIAGKETQYF
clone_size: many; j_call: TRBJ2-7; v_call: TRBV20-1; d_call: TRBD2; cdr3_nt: TGCAGTGCTAGAGATTATCCCCTCTCTAGCGGGGGCGAGCAGTACTTC; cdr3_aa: CSARDYPLSSGGEQYF
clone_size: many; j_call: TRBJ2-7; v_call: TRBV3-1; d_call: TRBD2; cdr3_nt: TGTGCCAGCAGCCAGTTCCTAGCGGGAATTTCCTACGAGCAGTACTTC; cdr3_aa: CASSQFLAGISYEQYF
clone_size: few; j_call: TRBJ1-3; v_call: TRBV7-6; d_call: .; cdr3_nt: TGTGCCAGCAGCACTTCCTCGTCCGTACACATCATAAACACCATATATTTT; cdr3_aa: CASSTSSSVHIINTIYF
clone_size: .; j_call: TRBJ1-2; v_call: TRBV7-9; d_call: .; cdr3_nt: TGTGCCAGCACCCCTAAAGTGGATGGCTACACCTTC; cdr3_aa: CASTPKVDGYTF
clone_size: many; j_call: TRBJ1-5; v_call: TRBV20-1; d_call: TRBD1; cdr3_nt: TGCAGTGCTCCGCCCAGACAGGGAAATAGCAATCAGCCCCAGCATTTT; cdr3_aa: CSAPPRQGNSNQPQHF
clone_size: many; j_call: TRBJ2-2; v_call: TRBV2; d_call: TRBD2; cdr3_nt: TGTGCCAGCTTAAGACTAGCGGGAGTCGGCGGGGAGCTGTTTTTT; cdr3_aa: CASLRLAGVGGELFF
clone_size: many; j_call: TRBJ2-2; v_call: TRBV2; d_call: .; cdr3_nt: TGTGCCAGCAGTGAAGACAGAACGGGACACACCGGGGAGCTGTTTTTT; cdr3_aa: CASSEDRTGHTGELFF
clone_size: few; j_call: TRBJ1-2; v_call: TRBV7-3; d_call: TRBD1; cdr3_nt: TGTGCCAGCAGCTTGGAGCCGGGGACAGGGGACTATGGCTACACCTTC; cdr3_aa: CASSLEPGTGDYGYTF
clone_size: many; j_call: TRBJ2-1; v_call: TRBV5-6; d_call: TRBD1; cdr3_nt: TGTGCCAGCATCCAGGGGGCGTTTAGGTCCAATGAGCAGTTCTTC; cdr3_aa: CASIQGAFRSNEQFF
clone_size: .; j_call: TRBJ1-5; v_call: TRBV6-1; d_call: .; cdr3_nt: TGTGCCAGCAGTCCCAGGAGGGGAGGGACCTCGAATCAGCCCCAGCATTTT; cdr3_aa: CASSPRRGGTSNQPQHF
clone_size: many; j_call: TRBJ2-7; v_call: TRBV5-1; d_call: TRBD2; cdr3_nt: TGCGCCAGCAGCCGGCCGGGGCGGGAGTTAGGCGAGCAGTACTTC; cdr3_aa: CASSRPGRELGEQYF
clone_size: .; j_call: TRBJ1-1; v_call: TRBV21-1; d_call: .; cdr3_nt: TGTGCCAGCAGCAAAGTAACAGGGGTTGCGCCCTGGACTGAAGCTTTCTTT; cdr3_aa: CASSKVTGVAPWTEAFF
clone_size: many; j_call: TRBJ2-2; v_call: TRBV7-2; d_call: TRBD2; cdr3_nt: TGTGCCAGCAGCGCTAAGACTAGCGGGACGAACACCGGGGAGCTGTTTTTT; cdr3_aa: CASSAKTSGTNTGELFF
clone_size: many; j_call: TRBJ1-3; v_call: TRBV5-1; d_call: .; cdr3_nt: TGCGCCAGCAGCTTGGCCGGGAATTCTGGAAACACCATATATTTT; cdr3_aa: CASSLAGNSGNTIYF
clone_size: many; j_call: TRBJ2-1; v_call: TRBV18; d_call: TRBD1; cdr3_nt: TGTGCCAGCTCACCAGGACAGGGCGCGGAGTACAATGAGCAGTTCTTC; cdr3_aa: CASSPGQGAEYNEQFF
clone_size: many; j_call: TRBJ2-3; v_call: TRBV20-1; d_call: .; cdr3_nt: TGCAGTGTAAGGGGGATCACAGATACGCAGTATTTT; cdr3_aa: CSVRGITDTQYF
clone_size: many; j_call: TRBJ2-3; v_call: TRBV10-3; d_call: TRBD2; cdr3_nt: TGTGCCATCAGGGGGACTAGCGGGAAGAGTGGTACAGATACGCAGTATTTT; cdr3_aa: CAIRGTSGKSGTDTQYF
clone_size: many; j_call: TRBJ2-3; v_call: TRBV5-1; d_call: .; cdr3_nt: TGCGCCAGCAGCATCGACCAAGATACGCAGTATTTT; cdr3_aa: CASSIDQDTQYF
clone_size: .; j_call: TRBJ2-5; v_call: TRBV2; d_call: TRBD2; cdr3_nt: TGTGCCTGCTGTTATAGACTAGCGGGGGGGCTAAGCCAAGAGACCCAGTACTTC; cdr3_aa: CACCYRLAGGLSQETQYF
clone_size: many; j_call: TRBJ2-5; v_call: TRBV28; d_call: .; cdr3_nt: TGTGCCAGCAGGCATCGGGCGGAAAACCAAGAGACCCAGTACTTC; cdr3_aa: CASRHRAENQETQYF